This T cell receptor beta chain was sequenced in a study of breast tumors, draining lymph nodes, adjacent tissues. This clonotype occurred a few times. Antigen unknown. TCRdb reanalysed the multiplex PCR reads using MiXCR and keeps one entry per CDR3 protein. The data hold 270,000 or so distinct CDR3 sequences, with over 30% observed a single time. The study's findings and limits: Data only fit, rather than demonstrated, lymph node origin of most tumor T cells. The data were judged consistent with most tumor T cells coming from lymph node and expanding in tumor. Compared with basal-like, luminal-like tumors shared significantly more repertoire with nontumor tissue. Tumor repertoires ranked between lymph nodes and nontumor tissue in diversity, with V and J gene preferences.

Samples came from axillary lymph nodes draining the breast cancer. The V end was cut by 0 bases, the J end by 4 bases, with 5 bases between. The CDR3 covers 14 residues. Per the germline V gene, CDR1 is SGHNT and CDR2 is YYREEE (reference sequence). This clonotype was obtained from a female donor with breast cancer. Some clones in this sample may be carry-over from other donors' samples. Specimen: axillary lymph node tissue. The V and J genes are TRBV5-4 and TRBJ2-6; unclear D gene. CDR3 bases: TGTGCCAGCAGCTTGGCCCGGGGGGCCAACGTCCTGACTTTC. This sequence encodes CASSLARGANVLTF.